This T cell receptor (beta chain) stems from a study of T cell responses to AZD1222 COVID-19 vaccine. As to this clone: Its antigen is unidentified.

TCRdb's table, derived via immunoSEQ multiplex PCR, lists solely in-frame clones and lacks some. This sample has some 170,000 clones; around 90% occur once, and the top ten carry about 4.1%. Whole-study results and caveats: Baseline seropositivity characterized only a handful of AZD1222 recipients. Recipients of two AZD1222 doses showed rising Spike-specific TCR breadth and depth.

CDR1 and CDR2 from the germline V gene are SEHNR and FQNEAQ (reference sequence). V lost 5 bases and J lost 7; bases outside the gene matches: 7. The CDR3 spans 13 residues. The sequencing used peripheral blood, collected 28 days after the second dose of the MenACWY control vaccine. The receptor's source is an adult who received the MenACWY meningococcal vaccine as a control. The chain carries TRBV7-9 and TRBJ2-7, with 8 bases that match TRBD1. In nucleotides, the CDR3 is TGTGCCAGCAGCCCTCGGACAGGGAGGGAGCAGTACTTC. Its protein is CASSPRTGREQYF.